Each of the 7 T cell receptor beta chains below was sequenced from the same sample in a study of cytomegalovirus exposure and HLA in healthy donors. Primers included in the PCR were 60 Vbeta and 13 Jbeta primers. Here immunoSEQ multiplex PCR was the method, and the copy in TCRdb shows in-frame clones only, minus some. The data hold roughly 100,000 clones, with around 75% observed a single time. Source material: PBMCs. The receptor set was obtained from a man in his forties in good health and CMV-seronegative.

The chain couples TRBV11-2 to TRBJ2-7; 7 nucleotides align to TRBD2. V dropped 1 base and J dropped 3; count of bases not matched to a gene: 3. Germline V gene lookup returns CDR1 SGHAT and CDR2 FQNNGV. CDR3 length: 14 residues. The CDR3 DNA reads TGTGCCAGCAGCTTAGCGGGGGGTAACTACGAGCAGTACTTC. This encodes CASSLAGGNYEQYF.

V gene TRBV19 combines with J gene TRBJ2-4; D is possibly TRBD1 (6 bases). In germline, CDR1 is LNHDA, CDR2 SQIVND (reference sequence). Trimming left V 1 base short and J 6 bases short, with 7 bases between. This CDR3 comprises 13 residues. For the CDR3, the DNA is TGTGCCAGTAGTATAGGACAGGCAAACATTCAGTACTTC. The encoded protein is CASSIGQANIQYF.

Only one count was recorded for this clone. The genes are TRBV7-6 and TRBJ2-5; D is ambiguous. V lost 5 bases, J lost 1 base, and 14 bases lay in between. There are 15 residues in the CDR3. Germline CDR1 reads SGHVS; CDR2 reads FNYEAQ. CDR3 protein: CASSLILGSQETQYF. The CDR3 nucleotides read TGTGCCAGCAGCCTAATATTGGGCAGCCAAGAGACCCAGTACTTC.

This clone was observed a few times. The J gene is TRBJ1-5, the V gene TRBV5-1; 8 bases are shared with TRBD1. The CDR3 extends over 18 amino acids. After removal of 4 bases from V and 4 bases from J, the junction contained 16 bases not matched to a gene. In germline, CDR1 is SGHRS, CDR2 YFSETQ. CDR3 sequence: CASSLLRGQKLRNQPQHF. The CDR3 DNA sequence: TGCGCCAGCAGCCTTCTCAGGGGGCAAAAGTTACGGAATCAGCCCCAGCATTTT. The whole variable domain, remainder taken from reference TRBV5-1 and TRBJ1-5, is KAGVTQTPRYLIKTRGQQVTLSCSPISGHRSVSWYQQTPGQGLQFLFEYFSETQRNKGNFPGRFSGRQFSNSRSEMNVSTLELGDSALYLCASSLLRGQKLRNQPQHFGDGTRLSIL.

This chain joins TRBV28 and TRBJ2-1; D ambiguous. The CDR3 loop spans 11 amino acids. From germline, CDR1 is MDHEN and CDR2 SYDVKM. The V and J ends lost 5 bases and 9 bases respectively, with 8 bases between them. CDR3 sequence: CASSLNGEQFF. Here the CDR3 DNA reads TGTGCCAGCAGTCTCAACGGTGAGCAGTTCTTC.

This chain joins TRBV11-2 and TRBJ1-6; 7 bases match TRBD1. Germline V gene data show CDR1 as SGHAT and CDR2 as FQNNGV. The CDR3 sequence is 14 residues long. The trim removed 4 bases at V and 10 bases at J, leaving 7 bases unmatched. For the CDR3, the DNA is TGTGCCAGCAGCTCCCTGGCCAGGGGGTCACCCCTCCACTTT. Protein product: CASSSLARGSPLHF.

This chain links TRBV6-1 with TRBJ1-6, with a weak D call TRBD1 (6 bases). The length of the CDR3 is 14 residues. V lost 1 base and J 13 bases, leaving 14 bases between the germline ends. Germline assignment: CDR1 MNHNS and CDR2 SASEGT. The CDR3 DNA reads as TGTGCCAGCAGTGAAGGGCAGGGGAGTAGGCCCCTCCACTTT. This encodes CASSEGQGSRPLHF.